This entry describes one T cell receptor (beta chain). The data were taken from a study of OX40 agonist ivuxolimab in advanced cancers. Looking at the study overall: A mean age of about 59 years, range roughly 23 to 85, was recorded, and approximately 79% were male.

V lost 9 bases, J lost 5 bases, and 13 bases lay in between. Germline V lookup: CDR1 SGDLS, CDR2 YYNGEE. This CDR3 comprises 12 residues. This table comes from immunoSEQ multiplex PCR, and its TCRdb copy is limited to in-frame clones, with some not included. The sample yields tens of thousands of clones, approximately 88% seen once. The J gene is TRBJ2-3, the V gene TRBV9, with a possible D match to TRBD2 (6 bases). This receptor was taken from an adult with an advanced solid tumor such as melanoma, head and neck, liver or kidney cancer. The sequencing used CD4+ or CD8+ T cells sorted from blood, collected in a trial of the OX40 agonist ivuxolimab. CDR3 sequence: CATSGLGDTQYF. For the CDR3, the DNA is TGTGCCACTTCGGGACTTGGAGATACGCAGTATTTT.